A selection of T cell receptor beta chains follows, all from one sample in a study of CD8 T cells in ankylosing spondylitis. TCRdb ran MiXCR on the 5' RACE reads and lists one entry per CDR3 protein. The data contain 230,000 or so distinct CDR3 sequences, 15% to 20% of them singletons. The sample comprised blood, either unsorted or a sorted T cell fraction (not recorded which). The source is a male donor with ankylosing spondylitis or in good health (not recorded which). Both conserved end residues are part of each CDR3. The order of the fields is V gene, J gene, D gene, CDR3 protein. A D gene is named only where the DNA matches it firmly.

TRBV7-9	TRBJ1-1	TRBD1	CASSSGTGGWPNTEAFF
TRBV5-2	TRBJ2-5	NA	CASCLPQGDNQETQYF
TRBV10-3	TRBJ2-1	NA	CAIGVGGSSYNEQFF
TRBV4-1	TRBJ2-7	TRBD2	CASSQVTSGTYEQYF
TRBV20-1	TRBJ2-3	NA	CSARGIAESADTQYF
TRBV7-2	TRBJ1-1	NA	CASSPQPLGTEAFF
TRBV20-1	TRBJ1-2	TRBD1	CSASGPLDRGDYGYTF
TRBV27	TRBJ1-5	TRBD1	CASSPGGFANQPQHF
TRBV27	TRBJ2-3	NA	CASSLLGGTDTQYF
TRBV7-2	TRBJ2-7	TRBD2	CASSWTSSGEQYF
TRBV6-2/TRBV6-3	TRBJ2-1	NA	CASSSPQTLDNEQFF
TRBV27	TRBJ2-7	TRBD1	CASRLGQGAYEQYF
TRBV15	TRBJ2-3	NA	CATSSRDPSTDTQYF
TRBV6-1	TRBJ1-2	TRBD1	CASSPYRGSGYTF
TRBV6-1	TRBJ1-2	NA	CASRAGLNYGYTF
TRBV4-2	TRBJ2-1	TRBD2	CASSQGLAATYNEQFF
TRBV2	TRBJ2-7	NA	CASSEEDYYEQYF
TRBV7-7	TRBJ2-5	NA	CASSKAPGRETQYF
TRBV12-3/TRBV12-4	TRBJ2-7	NA	CASSLSPEQYF
TRBV20-1	TRBJ2-3	NA	CSARAWNVGDADTQYF
TRBV11-2	TRBJ1-6	NA	CASSLDRQAPLSNNSPLHF
TRBV11-2	TRBJ2-2	TRBD2	CASSHPLLAGGTGELFF
TRBV7-2	TRBJ2-5	NA	CASSSVGGETQYF